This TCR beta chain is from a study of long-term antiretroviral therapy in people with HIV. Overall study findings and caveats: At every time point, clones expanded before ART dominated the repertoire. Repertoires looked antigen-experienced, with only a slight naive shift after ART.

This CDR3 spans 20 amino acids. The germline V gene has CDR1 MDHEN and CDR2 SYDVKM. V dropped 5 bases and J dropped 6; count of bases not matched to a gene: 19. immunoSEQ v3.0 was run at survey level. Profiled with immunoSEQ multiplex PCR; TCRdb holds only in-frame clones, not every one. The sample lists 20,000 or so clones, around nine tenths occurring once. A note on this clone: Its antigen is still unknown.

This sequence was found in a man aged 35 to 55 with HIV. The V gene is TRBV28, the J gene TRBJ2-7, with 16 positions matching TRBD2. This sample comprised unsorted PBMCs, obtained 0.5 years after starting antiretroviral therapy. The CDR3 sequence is CASSLRDRGTSGRGGLEQYF. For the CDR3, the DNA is TGTGCCAGCAGTCTCCGGGACAGAGGGACTAGCGGGAGGGGAGGACTCGAGCAGTACTTC.